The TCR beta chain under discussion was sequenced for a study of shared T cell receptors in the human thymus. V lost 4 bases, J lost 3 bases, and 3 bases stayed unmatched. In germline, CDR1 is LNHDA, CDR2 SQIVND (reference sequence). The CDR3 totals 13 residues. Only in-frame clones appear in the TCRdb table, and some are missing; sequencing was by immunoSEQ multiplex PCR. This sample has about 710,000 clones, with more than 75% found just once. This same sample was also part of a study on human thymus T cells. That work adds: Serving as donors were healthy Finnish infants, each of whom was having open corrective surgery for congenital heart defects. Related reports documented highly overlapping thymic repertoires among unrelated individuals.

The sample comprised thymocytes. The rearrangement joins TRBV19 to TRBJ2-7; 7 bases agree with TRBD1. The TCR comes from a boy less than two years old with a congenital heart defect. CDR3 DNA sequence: TGTGCCAGTAGTAGGGACAGCCACTACGAGCAGTACTTC. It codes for CASSRDSHYEQYF.